This T cell receptor (beta chain) comes out of a study of breast tumors, draining lymph nodes, adjacent tissues. The CDR3 covers 14 residues. Germline CDR1 and CDR2: SGHVS and FQNEAQ. The ends were cut back, 0 bases at V and 7 bases at J, with 7 bases in the middle. A single record per CDR3 protein comes from TCRdb applying MiXCR to the multiplex PCR reads. The data show some 200,000 distinct CDR3 sequences, around a third seen once. In this sample, this clonotype turned up many times. Its antigen is currently unknown. Study conclusions and caveats: Data only fit, rather than demonstrated, lymph node origin of most tumor T cells. Tumor repertoires ranked between lymph nodes and nontumor tissue in diversity, with V and J gene preferences.

The lymph nodes were axillary draining lymph nodes from breast cancer patients. The rearrangement joins TRBV7-8 to TRBJ1-6; D remains unclear. The material sequenced was axillary lymph node tissue. The receptor was isolated from a female donor with breast cancer. Some clones in this sample may be carry-over from other donors' samples. CDR3 in amino acids: CASSLAQRNSPLHF. CDR3 coding DNA: TGTGCCAGCAGCTTAGCGCAACGGAATTCACCCCTCCACTTT.